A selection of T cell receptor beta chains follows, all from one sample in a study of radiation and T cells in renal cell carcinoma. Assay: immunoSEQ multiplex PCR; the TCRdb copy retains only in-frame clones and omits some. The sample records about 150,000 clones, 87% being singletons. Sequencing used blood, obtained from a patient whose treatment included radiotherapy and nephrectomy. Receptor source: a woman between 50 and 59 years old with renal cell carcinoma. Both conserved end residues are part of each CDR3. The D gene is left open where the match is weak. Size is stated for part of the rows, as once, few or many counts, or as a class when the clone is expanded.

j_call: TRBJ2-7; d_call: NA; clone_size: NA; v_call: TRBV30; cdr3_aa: CAWSPPSSEQYF; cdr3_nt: TGTGCCTGGAGTCCGCCCTCCAGTGAGCAGTACTTC
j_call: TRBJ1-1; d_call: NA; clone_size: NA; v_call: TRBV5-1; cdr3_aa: CASSLDSRNTEAFF; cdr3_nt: TGCGCCAGCAGCTTGGACAGCCGAAACACTGAAGCTTTCTTT
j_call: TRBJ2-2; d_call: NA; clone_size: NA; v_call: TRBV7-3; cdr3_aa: CASSLTSPGELFF; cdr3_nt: TGTGCCAGCAGCTTAACGTCTCCCGGGGAGCTGTTTTTT
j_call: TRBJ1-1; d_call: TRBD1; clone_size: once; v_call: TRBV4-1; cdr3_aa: CASSPEWSQGVRLNTEAFF; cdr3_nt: TGCGCCAGCAGCCCGGAATGGTCACAGGGGGTCCGCCTTAACACTGAAGCTTTCTTT
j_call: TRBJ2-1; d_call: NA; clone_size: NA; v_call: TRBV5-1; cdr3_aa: CASSQGRGRNEQFF; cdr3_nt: TGCGCCAGCAGCCAAGGGAGGGGGCGGAATGAGCAGTTCTTC
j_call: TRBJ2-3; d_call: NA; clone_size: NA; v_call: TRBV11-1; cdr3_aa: CASSPTGSPGTDTQYF; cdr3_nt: TGTGCCAGCAGCCCTACAGGGTCCCCCGGCACAGATACGCAGTATTTT
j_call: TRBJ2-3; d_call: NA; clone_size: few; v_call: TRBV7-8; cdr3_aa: CASSGDRMDTQYF; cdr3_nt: TGTGCCAGCAGCGGCGACAGAATGGATACGCAGTATTTT
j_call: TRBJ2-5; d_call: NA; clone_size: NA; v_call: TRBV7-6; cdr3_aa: CASSQLRTETQYF; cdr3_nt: TGTGCCAGCAGCCAACTTAGAACAGAGACCCAGTACTTC
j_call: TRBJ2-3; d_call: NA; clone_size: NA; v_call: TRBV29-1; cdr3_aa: CSVGRERLSTDTQYF; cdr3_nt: TGCAGCGTTGGAAGGGAGCGGCTTAGCACAGATACGCAGTATTTT
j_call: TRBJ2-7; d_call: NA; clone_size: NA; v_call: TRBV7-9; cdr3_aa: CASSSGGGPRQGSYEQYF; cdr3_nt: TGTGCCAGCAGCTCCGGGGGGGGGCCCAGACAGGGATCCTACGAGCAGTACTTC
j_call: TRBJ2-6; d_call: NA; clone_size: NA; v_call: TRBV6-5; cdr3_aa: CASRKDSGANVLTF; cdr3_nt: TGTGCCAGCAGGAAAGACTCTGGGGCCAACGTCCTGACTTTC
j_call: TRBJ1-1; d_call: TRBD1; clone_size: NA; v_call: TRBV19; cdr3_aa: CASSIETGGRGTEAFF; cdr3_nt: TGTGCCAGTAGTATAGAGACAGGGGGCCGGGGCACTGAAGCTTTCTTT
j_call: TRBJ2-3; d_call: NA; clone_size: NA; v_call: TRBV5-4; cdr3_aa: CASSLQKKGTDTQYF; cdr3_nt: TGTGCCAGCAGCTTACAAAAAAAGGGGACAGATACGCAGTATTTT
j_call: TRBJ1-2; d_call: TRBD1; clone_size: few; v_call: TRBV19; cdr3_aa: CASRTRTGNYGYTF; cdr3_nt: TGTGCCAGTAGGACAAGGACAGGGAACTATGGCTACACCTTC
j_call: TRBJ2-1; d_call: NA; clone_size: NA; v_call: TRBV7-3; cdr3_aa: CASSQEAAYNEQFF; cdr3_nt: TGTGCCAGCAGCCAAGAGGCAGCGTACAATGAGCAGTTCTTC
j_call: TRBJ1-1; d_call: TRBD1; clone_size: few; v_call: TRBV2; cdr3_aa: CASTFQGVGTEAFF; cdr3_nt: TGTGCCAGCACCTTTCAGGGGGTTGGGACTGAAGCTTTCTTT
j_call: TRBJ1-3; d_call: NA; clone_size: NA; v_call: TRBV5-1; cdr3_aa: CASGDRPNSGNTIYF; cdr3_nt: TGCGCCAGCGGCGACAGGCCTAACTCTGGAAACACCATATATTTT
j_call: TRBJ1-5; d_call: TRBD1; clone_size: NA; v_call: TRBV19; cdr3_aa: CASSVGDRGNQPQHF; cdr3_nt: TGTGCCAGTAGTGTAGGGGACAGAGGAAATCAGCCCCAGCATTTT
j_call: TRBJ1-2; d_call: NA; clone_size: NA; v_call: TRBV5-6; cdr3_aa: CASRRRALTYGYTF; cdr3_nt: TGTGCCAGCAGAAGGAGGGCGCTAACCTATGGCTACACCTTC
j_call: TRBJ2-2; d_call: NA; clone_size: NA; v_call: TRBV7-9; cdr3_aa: CAGLQGVAGELFF; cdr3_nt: TGTGCCGGACTACAGGGTGTCGCCGGGGAGCTGTTTTTT
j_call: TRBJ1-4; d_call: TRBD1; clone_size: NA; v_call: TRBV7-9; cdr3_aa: CASSPTSTGRLFF; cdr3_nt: TGTGCCAGCAGCCCCACCTCGACAGGGAGGCTGTTTTTT
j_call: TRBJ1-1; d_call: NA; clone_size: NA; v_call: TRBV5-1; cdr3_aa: CASGSGGWTEAFF; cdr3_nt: TGCGCCAGCGGATCCGGGGGTTGGACTGAAGCTTTCTTT
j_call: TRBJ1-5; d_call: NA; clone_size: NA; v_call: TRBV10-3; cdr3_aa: CAINGGSNQPQHF; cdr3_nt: TGTGCCATCAATGGGGGTAGCAATCAGCCCCAGCATTTT
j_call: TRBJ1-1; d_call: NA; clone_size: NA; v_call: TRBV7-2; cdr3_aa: CASSLDRVTEAFF; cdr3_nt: TGTGCCAGCAGCCTAGACAGAGTCACTGAAGCTTTCTTT